The present entry profiles one T cell receptor (beta chain) with its context. What it binds is unknown. Germline V CDR1 and CDR2: SGDLS, YYNGEE. The CDR3 covers 14 residues. The V end lost 0 bases, the J end lost 3 bases, and 8 bases lay between the germline ends. This record belongs to a study of cytomegalovirus exposure and HLA in healthy donors. Study outcomes and limitations: Usually a TCR sequence was rare, but some public TCRs were found in many donors.

Generated by immunoSEQ multiplex PCR, the TCRdb table keeps only in-frame clones and is missing some. The sample consists of some 100,000 clones, roughly 90% of them appearing once. Input material: PBMCs. This receptor was taken from a woman between 18 and 29 years old in good health and CMV-seronegative. The chain couples TRBV9 to TRBJ2-3; no definite D call. CDR3 sequence: CASSVESSTDTQYF. In DNA, the CDR3 is TGTGCCAGCAGCGTAGAATCCAGTACAGATACGCAGTATTTT.